The table lists the clone carrying this TCR beta chain with a few counts. What it binds is not known. Isolated RNA was reverse transcribed in full, so expressed TCRB transcripts were sequenced. Clones were read by immunoSEQ multiplex PCR, and TCRdb kept only the in-frame ones, dropping some. The sample holds about 110,000 clones; 40% are singletons and the top ten take roughly 0.07%. This sample was included in a study of beta chain features in type 1 diabetes. CDR1 LGHNA and CDR2 YSLEER come from the germline V gene. The CDR3 length is 19 residues. The V segment lost 4 bases and the J segment 2 bases; nucleotides outside the gene matches: 13. Study-wide points: Within patients, naive, central memory and Treg TCRB repertoires seemed more similar than within healthy donors. For Type 1 diabetes patients, all four CD4+ subsets carried TCRB CDR3s that were moderately but significantly shorter.

The TCR sequence derives from a woman younger than 30 in good health. This chain links TRBV4-3 with TRBJ1-6, with TRBD1 identical over 8 bases. Sequences were obtained from stem cell memory CD4+ T cells from blood. Written as DNA, the CDR3 is TGCGCCAGCAGCCCAGATGAGGCAGGGGGCTTCCCCTATAATTCACCCCTCCACTTT. Translating gives CASSPDEAGGFPYNSPLHF.